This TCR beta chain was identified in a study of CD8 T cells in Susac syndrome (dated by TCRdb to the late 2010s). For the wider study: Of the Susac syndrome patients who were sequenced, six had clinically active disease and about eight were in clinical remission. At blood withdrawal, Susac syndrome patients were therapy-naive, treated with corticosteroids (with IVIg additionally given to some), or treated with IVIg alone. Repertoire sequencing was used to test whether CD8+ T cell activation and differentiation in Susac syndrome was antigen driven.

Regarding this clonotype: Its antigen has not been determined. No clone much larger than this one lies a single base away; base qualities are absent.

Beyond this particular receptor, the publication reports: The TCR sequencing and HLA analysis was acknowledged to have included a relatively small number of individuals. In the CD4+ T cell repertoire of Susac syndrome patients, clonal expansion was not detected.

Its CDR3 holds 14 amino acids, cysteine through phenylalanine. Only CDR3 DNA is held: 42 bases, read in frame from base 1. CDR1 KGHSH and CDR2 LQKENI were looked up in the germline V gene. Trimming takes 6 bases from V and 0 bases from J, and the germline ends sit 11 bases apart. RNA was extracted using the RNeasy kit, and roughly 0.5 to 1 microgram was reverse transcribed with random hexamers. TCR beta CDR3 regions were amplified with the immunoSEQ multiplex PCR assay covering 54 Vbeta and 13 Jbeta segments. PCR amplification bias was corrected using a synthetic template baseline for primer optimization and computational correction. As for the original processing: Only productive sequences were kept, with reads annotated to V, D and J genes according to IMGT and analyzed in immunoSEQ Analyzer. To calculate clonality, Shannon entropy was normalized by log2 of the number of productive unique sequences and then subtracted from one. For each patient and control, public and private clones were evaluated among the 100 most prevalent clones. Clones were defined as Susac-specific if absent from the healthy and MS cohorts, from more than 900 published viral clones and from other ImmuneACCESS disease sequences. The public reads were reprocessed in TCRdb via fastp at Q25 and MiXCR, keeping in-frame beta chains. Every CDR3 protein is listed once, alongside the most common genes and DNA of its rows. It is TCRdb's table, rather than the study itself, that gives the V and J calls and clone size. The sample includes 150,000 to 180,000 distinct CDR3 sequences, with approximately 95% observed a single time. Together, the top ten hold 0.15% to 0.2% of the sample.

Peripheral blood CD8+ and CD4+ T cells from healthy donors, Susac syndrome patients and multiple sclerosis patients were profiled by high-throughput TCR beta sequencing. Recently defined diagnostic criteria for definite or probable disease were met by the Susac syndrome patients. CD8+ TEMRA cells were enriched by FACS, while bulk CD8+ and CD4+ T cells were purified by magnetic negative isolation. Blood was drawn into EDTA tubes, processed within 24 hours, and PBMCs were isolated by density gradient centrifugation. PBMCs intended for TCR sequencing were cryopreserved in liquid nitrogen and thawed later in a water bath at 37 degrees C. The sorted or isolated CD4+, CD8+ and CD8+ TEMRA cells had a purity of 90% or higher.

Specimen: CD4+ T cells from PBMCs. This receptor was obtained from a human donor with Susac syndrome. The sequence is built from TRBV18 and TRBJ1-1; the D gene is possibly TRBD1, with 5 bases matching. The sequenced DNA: TGTGCCAGCTCCCCGGGACGGATGAACACTGAAGCTTTCTTT. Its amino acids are CASSPGRMNTEAFF. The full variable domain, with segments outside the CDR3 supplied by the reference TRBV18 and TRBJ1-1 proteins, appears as NAGVMQNPRHLVRRRGQEARLRCSPMKGHSHVYWYRQLPEEGLKFMVYLQKENIIDESGMPKERFSAEFPKEGPSILRIQQVVRGDSAAYFCASSPGRMNTEAFFGQGTRLTVV.